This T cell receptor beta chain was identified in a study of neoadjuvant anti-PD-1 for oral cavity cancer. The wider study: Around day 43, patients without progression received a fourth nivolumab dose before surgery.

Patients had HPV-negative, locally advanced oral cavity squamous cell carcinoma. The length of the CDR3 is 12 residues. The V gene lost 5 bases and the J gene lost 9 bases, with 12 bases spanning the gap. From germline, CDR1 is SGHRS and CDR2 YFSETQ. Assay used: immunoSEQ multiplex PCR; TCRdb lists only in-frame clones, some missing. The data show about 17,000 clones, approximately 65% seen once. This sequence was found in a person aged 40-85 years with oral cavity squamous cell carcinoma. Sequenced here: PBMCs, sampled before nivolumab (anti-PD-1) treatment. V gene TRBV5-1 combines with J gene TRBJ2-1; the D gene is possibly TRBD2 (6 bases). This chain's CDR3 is CASSHGGSEQFF. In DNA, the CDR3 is TGCGCCAGCAGTCACGGGGGATCTGAGCAGTTCTTC.